The entry below describes one T cell receptor beta chain. The CDR3 totals 17 residues. Trimming removed 3 bases from V and 4 bases from J; junction bases left unmatched: 8. CDR1 and CDR2 from the germline V gene are SGDLS and YYNGEE. The data were taken from a study of blood T cell repertoires in COVID-19. Recruits, aged 18 to 89 years, lived in 24 US areas. Cohorts were based on clinical histories the participants reported. Assay used: immunoSEQ multiplex PCR; TCRdb lists only in-frame clones, some missing. Seen here are 140,000 to 150,000 clones, around 87% observed once, and the top ten hold approximately 1.2%.

This TCR was recovered from a woman aged 25 to 39 with acute COVID-19. The chain joins TRBV9 to TRBJ1-5; 12 bases agree with TRBD1. The sequenced sample consisted of PBMCs or T cells enriched from blood (not recorded which). CDR3 DNA sequence: TGTGCCAGCAGCGAAGGGACAGGGGGCGCGGAAAATCAGCCCCAGCATTTT. This codes for CASSEGTGGAENQPQHF.